This T cell receptor beta chain was identified in a study of T cell repertoires in cytomegalovirus infection. TCRdb reanalysed the reads using MiXCR and keeps one entry per CDR3 protein. The table lists some 920,000 distinct CDR3 sequences, roughly 30% of them singletons. The CDR3 has 17 amino acids. Per germline, CDR1 KGHDR and CDR2 SFDVKD. The V end lost 2 bases, the J end lost 7 bases, and 19 bases lay between the germline ends. This clonotype has a handful of counts. Its antigen is not known. The chain couples TRBV24-1 to TRBJ1-4, with D possibly being TRBD1 (5 bases). The sequencing used cultured CD8+ T cells from PBMCs, collected from culture after CMV antigen stimulation. This TCR came from a human donor in good health (CMV status not recorded). Some clones in this sample may be carry-over from other donors' samples. The CDR3 nucleotides are TGTGCCACCAGTGATTCCGGGGCACTAGCGGGACGTGAAAAACTGTTTTTT. Protein product: CATSDSGALAGREKLFF.